This T cell receptor (beta chain) stems from a study of beta chain features in type 1 diabetes. At the level of the study: The patients were much like the healthy donors in age, gender and cell yields.

CD4+ naive, central memory, regulatory and stem cell-like memory subsets were isolated by sorting on CD45RO/CCR7/CD25/CD127/CD95/CD27. Study-level results: For type 1 diabetes patients, VDJ junctions showed fewer insertions and more deletions. All four CD4+ subsets from Type 1 diabetes patients carried moderately but significantly shorter TCRB CDR3s.

From germline, CDR1 is GTSNPN and CDR2 SVGIG (reference sequence). The germline V and J ends were trimmed by 5 bases and 5 bases, with 22 bases remaining between them. CDR3 size: 15 residues. The study reverse transcribed the entire isolated RNA, so it sequenced expressed TCRB transcripts. Using immunoSEQ multiplex PCR, the repertoire was profiled, and TCRdb retains in-frame clones only, with some absent. The table records about 170,000 clones, approximately 8.1% of them present only once. This clone was picked up a small number of times. What it binds is not known. The chain carries TRBV30 and TRBJ2-7; D might be TRBD2 (5 bases). The receptor was isolated from a man between 18 and 29 years old with type 1 diabetes. Sequences were obtained from central memory CD4+ T cells from blood. CDR3 protein: CAWERGSLPSDEQYF. CDR3 DNA: TGTGCCTGGGAAAGAGGGTCCCTGCCTTCGGACGAGCAGTACTTC.